This TCR beta chain was sequenced in a study of blood T cell repertoires in COVID-19. Across the study: From the United States, Italy and Spain came samples of acute and convalescent COVID-19. The analysed material was cDNA or gDNA that came from T cells, B-cell-depleted T cells, or PBMCs.

In the study's own analysis: Reference gene primer amplification in the assay estimated nucleated cell counts. Produced via immunoSEQ multiplex PCR; TCRdb's table is partial and in-frame only. That table is the source of V, J and clone size, and D and trimming were worked out from the DNA. The table has some 220,000 clones, 80% seen once. What was sequenced was peripheral blood. This sequence was found in an older woman with acute or convalescent COVID-19.

In DNA form, the CDR3 reads TGTGCCAGCAGCTTAGTCTTCAGGGGGGAAGAGACCCAGTACTTC. Translation gives CASSLVFRGEETQYF. The V call is TRBV11-2, the J call TRBJ2-5, with D possibly matching TRBD1 (7 bases). Trimming left V 1 base short and J 3 bases short, with 12 bases between. The length of the CDR3 is 15 residues. Germline V gene data show CDR1 as SGHAT and CDR2 as FQNNGV. Combining the CDR3 with reference TRBV11-2 and TRBJ2-5 gives the whole variable domain EAGVAQSPRYKIIEKRQSVAFWCNPISGHATLYWYQQILGQGPKLLIQFQNNGVVDDSQLPKDRFSAERLKGVDSTLKIQPAKLEDSAVYLCASSLVFRGEETQYFGPGTRLLVL.